This record looks at one T cell receptor (beta chain) sequence and its context. Its antigen is undetermined. This may come from a read error, since a much larger clone is one base off. CDR3 size: 16 residues. V gave up 6 bases and J gave up 6 bases; unmatched junction bases: 18. Germline CDR1 SGHKS, CDR2 YYEKEE (reference sequence). Using two-round multiplex PCR, the authors amplified TCR beta CDR3 from genomic DNA. Round one of PCR was performed, and it used primers specific to each TRBV and TRBJ gene. TCRdb reprocessed the multiplex PCR reads with MiXCR, giving one entry per CDR3 protein. The data show roughly 18,000 distinct CDR3 sequences, roughly 40% seen once. The data stem from a study of prognosis after radiotherapy for stage I lung cancer. Study as a whole: Stereotactic body radiotherapy was never combined with concurrent therapy in any patient.

Regarding the study as a whole: Reduced unique TCR clone counts were recorded after stereotactic body radiation therapy, with a median of about 10,000 versus 6,900.

This TCR derives from a donor aged 50 or older with non-small cell lung cancer. The chain uses TRBV5-5 and TRBJ2-7; 7 nucleotides line up with TRBD2. Source: PBMCs, taken before or after stereotactic body radiation therapy (not recorded which). The CDR3 sequence: CASNPTSPRLTCEQYF. The CDR3 DNA is TGTGCCAGCAACCCGACTAGCCCACGCCTGACCTGCGAGCAGTACTTC.